Reported below is one TCR beta chain. Its cognate antigen is unknown. Together with a sample-barcoded 5' primer, a J-beta primer mix was included in a second PCR lasting about 6 to 11 cycles. MiXCR, applied by TCRdb to the 5' RACE reads, yields one record per CDR3 protein. The sample lists around 690,000 distinct CDR3 sequences, 58% occurring once. This sample was taken from a study of blood T cells in healthy people across ages. The study, taken as a whole, reports: In long-lived donors, naive CD4+ cell counts and diversity exceeded those of aged donors.

The CDR3 is 16 amino acids. Looked up from germline, CDR1 is SNHLY and CDR2 is FYNNEI. J was trimmed by 1 base and V by 4 bases; bases with no gene match: 7. The TCR was taken from a man aged 55-75 years in good health. The chain uses TRBV2 and TRBJ2-5; TRBD2 matches at 9 bases. Sequencing input: blood. CDR3: CASSALLAGPQETQYF. DNA for the CDR3: TGTGCCAGCAGTGCCCTCCTAGCGGGGCCCCAAGAGACCCAGTACTTC.